The T cell receptor (beta chain) described here comes from a study of cytomegalovirus exposure and HLA in healthy donors. The primer mix had 60 Vbeta and 13 Jbeta primers. Sequencing was performed with immunoSEQ multiplex PCR; in TCRdb, only in-frame clones are kept and a portion is missing. The table shows about 140,000 clones, with approximately 75% occurring only once. V shed 4 bases, J shed 9 bases, and the junction held 9 bases outside the gene matches. This CDR3 has 15 residues. Germline CDR1 is SGHRS and CDR2 is YFSETQ. Sequencing input: PBMCs. The rearrangement joins TRBV5-1 to TRBJ1-6, with 8 nucleotides matching TRBD1. The sequence was collected from a male donor in good health and CMV-seronegative. For the CDR3, the DNA is TGCGCCAGCAGCACCGGACAGGGTTTAGGTTCACCCCTCCACTTT. Translating it yields CASSTGQGLGSPLHF.